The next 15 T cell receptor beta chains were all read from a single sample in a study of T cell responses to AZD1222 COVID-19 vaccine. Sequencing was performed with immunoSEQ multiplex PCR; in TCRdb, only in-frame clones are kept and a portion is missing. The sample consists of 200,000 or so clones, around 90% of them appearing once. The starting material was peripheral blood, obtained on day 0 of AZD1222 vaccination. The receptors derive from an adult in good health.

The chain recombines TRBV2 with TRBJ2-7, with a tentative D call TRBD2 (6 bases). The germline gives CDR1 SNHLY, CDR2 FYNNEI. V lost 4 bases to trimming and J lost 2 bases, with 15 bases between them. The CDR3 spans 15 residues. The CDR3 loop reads CASSGSLAGTYEQYF. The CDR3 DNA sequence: TGTGCCAGCAGTGGTTCACTAGCAGGGACCTACGAGCAGTACTTC.

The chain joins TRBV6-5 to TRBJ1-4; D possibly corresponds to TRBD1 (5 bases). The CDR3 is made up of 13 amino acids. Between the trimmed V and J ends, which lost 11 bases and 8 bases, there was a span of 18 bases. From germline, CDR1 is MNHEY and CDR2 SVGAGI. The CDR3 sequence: CAFGARLGEKLFF. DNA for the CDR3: TGTGCCTTTGGGGCCAGGCTAGGGGAAAAACTGTTTTTT.

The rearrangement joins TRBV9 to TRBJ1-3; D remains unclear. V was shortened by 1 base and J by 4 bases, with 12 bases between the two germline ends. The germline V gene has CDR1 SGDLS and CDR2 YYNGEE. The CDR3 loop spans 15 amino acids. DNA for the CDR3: TGTGCCAGCAGCGTAACCGGGGTAACAGGAAACACCATATATTTT. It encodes CASSVTGVTGNTIYF.

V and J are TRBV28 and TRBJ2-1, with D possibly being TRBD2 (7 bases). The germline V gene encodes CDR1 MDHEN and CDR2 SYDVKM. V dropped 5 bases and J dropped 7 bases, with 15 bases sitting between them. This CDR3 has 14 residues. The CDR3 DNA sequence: TGTGCCAGCAGTCCGGGGGGCGCGAGGAATGAGCAGTTCTTC. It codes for CASSPGGARNEQFF. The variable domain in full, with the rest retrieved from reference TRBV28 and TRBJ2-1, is DVKVTQSSRYLVKRTGEKVFLECVQDMDHENMFWYRQDPGLGLRLIYFSYDVKMKEKGDIPEGYSVSREKKERFSLILESASTNQTSMYLCASSPGGARNEQFFGPGTRLTVL.

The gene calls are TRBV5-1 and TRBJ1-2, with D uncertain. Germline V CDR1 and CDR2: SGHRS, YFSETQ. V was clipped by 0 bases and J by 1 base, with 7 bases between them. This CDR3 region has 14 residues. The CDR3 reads CASSLGRNNYGYTF. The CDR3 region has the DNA TGCGCCAGCAGCTTGGGACGGAATAACTATGGCTACACCTTC.

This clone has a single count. This CDR3 reads CASKRGLQTDTQYF. The DNA for the CDR3 is TGTGCCAGCAAAAGGGGACTACAAACAGATACGCAGTATTTT. The V and J genes are TRBV7-2 and TRBJ2-3; 7 nucleotides match TRBD2. The CDR3 contains 14 residues. The trim removed 7 bases at V and 3 bases at J, leaving 7 bases unmatched. The V gene's germline CDR1 is SGHTA and CDR2 FQGNSA.

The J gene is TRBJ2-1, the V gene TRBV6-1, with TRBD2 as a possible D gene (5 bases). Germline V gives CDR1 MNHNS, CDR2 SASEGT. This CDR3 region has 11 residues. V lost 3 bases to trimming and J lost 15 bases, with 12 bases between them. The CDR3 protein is CASSEVGVRFF. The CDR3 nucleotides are TGTGCCAGCAGTGAGGTCGGGGTGCGGTTCTTC.

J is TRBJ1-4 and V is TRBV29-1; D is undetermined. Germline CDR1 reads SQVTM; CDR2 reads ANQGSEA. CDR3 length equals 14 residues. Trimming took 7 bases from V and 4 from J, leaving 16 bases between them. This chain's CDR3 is CSASGQGVNEKLFF. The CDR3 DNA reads TGCAGCGCATCTGGGCAAGGAGTTAATGAAAAACTGTTTTTT.

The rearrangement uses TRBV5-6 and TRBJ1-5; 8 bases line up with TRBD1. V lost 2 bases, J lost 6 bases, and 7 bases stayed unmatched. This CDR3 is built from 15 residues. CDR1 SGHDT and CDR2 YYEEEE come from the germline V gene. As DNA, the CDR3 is TGTGCCAGCAGCTTTCAACAGGGGGTTGGTCAGCCCCAGCATTTT. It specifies CASSFQQGVGQPQHF.

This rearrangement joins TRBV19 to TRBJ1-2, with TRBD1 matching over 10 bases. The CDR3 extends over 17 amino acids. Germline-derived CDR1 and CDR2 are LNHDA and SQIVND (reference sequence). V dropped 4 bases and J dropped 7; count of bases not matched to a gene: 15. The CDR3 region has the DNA TGTGCCAGTAGTAGGGACAGGGGAACCTACGGGAATTCTGGCTACACCTTC. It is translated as CASSRDRGTYGNSGYTF.

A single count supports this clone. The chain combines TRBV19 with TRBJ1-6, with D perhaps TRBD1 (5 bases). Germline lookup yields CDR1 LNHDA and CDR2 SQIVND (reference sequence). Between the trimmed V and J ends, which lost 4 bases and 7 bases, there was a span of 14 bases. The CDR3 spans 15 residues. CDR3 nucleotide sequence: TGTGCCAGTAGTACCTCGGGGACGGGGAATTCACCCCTCCACTTT. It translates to CASSTSGTGNSPLHF.

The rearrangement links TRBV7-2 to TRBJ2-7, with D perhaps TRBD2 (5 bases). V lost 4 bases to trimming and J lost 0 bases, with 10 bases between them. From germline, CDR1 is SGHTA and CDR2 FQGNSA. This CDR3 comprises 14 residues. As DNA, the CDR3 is TGTGCCAGCAGCTCCGACTACAACTCCTACGAGCAGTACTTC. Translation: CASSSDYNSYEQYF. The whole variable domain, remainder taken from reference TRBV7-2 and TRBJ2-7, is GAGVSQSPSNKVTEKGKDVELRCDPISGHTALYWYRQSLGQGLEFLIYFQGNSAPDKSGLPSDRFSAERTGGSVSTLTIQRTQQEDSAVYLCASSSDYNSYEQYFGPGTRLTVT.

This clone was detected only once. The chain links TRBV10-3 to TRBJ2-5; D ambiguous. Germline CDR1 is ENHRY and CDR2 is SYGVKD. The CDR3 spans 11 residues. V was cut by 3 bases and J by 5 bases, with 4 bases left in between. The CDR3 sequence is CAISDSETQYF. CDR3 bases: TGTGCCATCAGTGATTCTGAGACCCAGTACTTC.

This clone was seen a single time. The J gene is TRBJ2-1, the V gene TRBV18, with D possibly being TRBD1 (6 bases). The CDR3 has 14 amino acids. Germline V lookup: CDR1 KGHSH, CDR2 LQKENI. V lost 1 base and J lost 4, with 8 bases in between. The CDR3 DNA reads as TGTGCCAGCTCACCACAGGACAGTTACAATGAGCAGTTCTTC. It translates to CASSPQDSYNEQFF.

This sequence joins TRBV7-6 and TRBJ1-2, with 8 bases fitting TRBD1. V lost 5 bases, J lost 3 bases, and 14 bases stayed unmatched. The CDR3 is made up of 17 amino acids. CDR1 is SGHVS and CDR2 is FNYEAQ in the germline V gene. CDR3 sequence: CASSANPSRGRDYGYTF. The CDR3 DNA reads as TGTGCCAGCAGCGCTAACCCCTCCAGGGGGCGAGACTATGGCTACACCTTC.